This T cell receptor (beta chain) is drawn from a study of T cell responses to AZD1222 COVID-19 vaccine. This table comes from immunoSEQ multiplex PCR, and its TCRdb copy is limited to in-frame clones, with some not included. The sample has some 81,000 clones; over 80% are singletons. The CDR3 has 14 amino acids. The V end lost 0 bases, the J end lost 7 bases, and 10 bases lay between the germline ends. CDR1 is SEHNR, CDR2 FQNEAQ, per germline (reference sequence). The TCR sequence derives from an adult who received the AZD1222 COVID-19 vaccine. This rearrangement joins TRBV7-9 to TRBJ2-1; no definite D call. The specimen was peripheral blood, collected 28 days after the second AZD1222 dose. The CDR3 DNA is TGTGCCAGCAGCTTAGCGGCGGCGTCGAATGAGCAGTTCTTC. Translation gives CASSLAAASNEQFF.